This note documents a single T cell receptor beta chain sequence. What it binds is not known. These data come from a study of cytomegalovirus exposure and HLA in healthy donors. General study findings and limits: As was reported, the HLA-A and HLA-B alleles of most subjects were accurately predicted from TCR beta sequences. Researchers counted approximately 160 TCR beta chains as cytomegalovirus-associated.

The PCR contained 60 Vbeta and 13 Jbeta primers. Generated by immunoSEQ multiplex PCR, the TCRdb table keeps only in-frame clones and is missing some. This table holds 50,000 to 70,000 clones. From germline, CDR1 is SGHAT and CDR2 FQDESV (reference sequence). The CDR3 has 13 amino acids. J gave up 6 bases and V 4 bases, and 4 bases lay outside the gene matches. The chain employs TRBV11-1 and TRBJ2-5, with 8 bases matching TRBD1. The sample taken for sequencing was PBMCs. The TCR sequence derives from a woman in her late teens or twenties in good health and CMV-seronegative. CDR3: CASSSGQVKTQYF. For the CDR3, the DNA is TGTGCCAGCAGCTCGGGACAGGTAAAGACCCAGTACTTC. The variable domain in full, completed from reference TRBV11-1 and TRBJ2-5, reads EAEVAQSPRYKITEKSQAVAFWCDPISGHATLYWYRQILGQGPELLVQFQDESVVDDSQLPKDRFSAERLKGVDSTLKIQPAELGDSAMYLCASSSGQVKTQYFGPGTRLLVL.